The 25 T cell receptor beta chains below come from one sample, sequenced in a study of siplizumab effects on memory and regulatory T cells. The method was immunoSEQ multiplex PCR; TCRdb's version includes in-frame clones alone and lacks a portion of them. The data contain tens of thousands of clones, roughly 96% of them seen just once; the ten biggest clones take up around 0.031%. Sequencing used naive CD4+ T cells sorted from blood. These receptors all come from a human donor in good health.

In its sample, this clone was seen once. The chain couples TRBV5-6 to TRBJ2-5; D is unresolved. The V end was cut by 4 bases, the J end by 2 bases, with 9 bases between. The CDR3 runs to 13 residues. Per the germline V gene, CDR1 is SGHDT and CDR2 is YYEEEE. CDR3 in amino acids: CASSPDLQETQYF. In nucleotides, the CDR3 is TGTGCCAGCAGCCCCGACTTACAAGAGACCCAGTACTTC.

This clone was found once. The V call is TRBV4-3, the J call TRBJ2-2, with 8 bases matching TRBD1. The trim removed 2 bases at V and 4 bases at J, leaving 12 bases unmatched. The CDR3 loop spans 18 amino acids. Germline assignment: CDR1 LGHNA and CDR2 YSLEER. CDR3: CASSQRPPGQGTTGELFF. CDR3 bases: TGCGCCAGCAGCCAACGTCCCCCCGGACAGGGTACCACCGGGGAGCTGTTTTTT.

The J gene is TRBJ2-7, the V gene TRBV5-5, with 10 bases lining up with TRBD2. Germline lookup yields CDR1 SGHKS and CDR2 YYEKEE (reference sequence). V gave up 4 bases and J gave up 1 base; unmatched junction bases: 8. CDR3 length: 16 amino acids. CDR3 nucleotide sequence: TGTGCCAGCAGCATTTCTGGGACTAGCGTTTCCTACGAGCAGTACTTC. Translating gives CASSISGTSVSYEQYF.

The rearrangement links TRBV19 to TRBJ1-4; D remains ambiguous. Trimming left V 7 bases short and J 2 bases short, with 17 bases between. There are 16 residues in the CDR3. The germline gives CDR1 LNHDA, CDR2 SQIVND (reference sequence). This CDR3 reads CASNAADIPTNEKLFF. The CDR3 DNA follows: TGTGCCAGTAACGCGGCAGATATACCGACTAATGAAAAACTGTTTTTT.

This sequence joins TRBV19 and TRBJ1-6; 8 nucleotides match TRBD1. The CDR3 runs to 15 residues. V lost 1 base and J lost 11; bases outside the gene matches: 7. CDR1 LNHDA and CDR2 SQIVND come from the germline V gene (reference sequence). This CDR3 reads CASSIGGQVGPPLHF. DNA of the CDR3: TGTGCCAGTAGTATAGGGGGACAGGTGGGTCCACCCCTCCACTTT. The full variable domain, with the rest looked up from reference TRBV19 and TRBJ1-6, is DGGITQSPKYLFRKEGQNVTLSCEQNLNHDAMYWYRQDPGQGLRLIYYSQIVNDFQKGDIAEGYSVSREKKESFPLTVTSAQKNPTAFYLCASSIGGQVGPPLHFGNGTRLTVT.

This rearrangement joins TRBV16 to TRBJ1-6; D might be TRBD1 (5 bases). The length of the CDR3 is 19 residues. Trimming pared 8 bases from V and 0 bases from J, leaving 23 bases between. Per germline, CDR1 KGHSY and CDR2 FQNENV. CDR3 DNA sequence: TGTGCCAGCTGTGGTCGGGGCCGCGAATTTAGCTCCTATAATTCACCCCTCCACTTT. Translation: CASCGRGREFSSYNSPLHF. The whole variable domain, filled in from reference TRBV16 and TRBJ1-6, reads GEEVAQTPKHLVRGEGQKAKLYCAPIKGHSYVFWYQQVLKNEFKFLISFQNENVFDETGMPKERFSAKCLPNSPCSLEIQATKLEDSAVYFCASCGRGREFSSYNSPLHFGNGTRLTVT.

The rearrangement uses TRBV6-5 and TRBJ1-1, with TRBD1 matching over 10 bases. Per germline, CDR1 MNHEY and CDR2 SVGAGI. This CDR3 contains 14 residues. J was trimmed by 8 bases and V by 6 bases; bases with no gene match: 9. The CDR3 nucleotides are TGTGCCAGCAGGCGACAGGGGGCTCCGTTAGAAGCTTTCTTT. It codes for CASRRQGAPLEAFF.

The rearrangement links TRBV12-5 to TRBJ1-5; no clear D gene. The CDR3 runs to 16 residues. V was trimmed by 1 base and J by 2 bases, leaving 12 bases between them. Germline V gene lookup returns CDR1 LGHNT and CDR2 FRNRAP. The CDR3 spells CASGLGVGGGNQPQHF. The CDR3 DNA reads TGTGCTAGTGGTTTGGGGGTCGGTGGTGGCAATCAGCCCCAGCATTTT.

This chain uses TRBV19 with TRBJ2-6; no definite D call. V shed 10 bases and J shed 0 bases, with 13 bases lying between them. The CDR3 has 15 amino acids. In germline, CDR1 is LNHDA, CDR2 SQIVND (reference sequence). This chain's CDR3 is CATLGRYSGANVLTF. CDR3 coding DNA: TGTGCCACCCTTGGGCGGTACTCTGGGGCCAACGTCCTGACTTTC.

The V and J genes are TRBV6-6 and TRBJ1-4; 8 positions match TRBD1. The CDR3 sequence is 15 residues long. V shed 2 bases and J 7 bases; nucleotides not matched to a gene: 6. Germline lookup yields CDR1 MNHNY and CDR2 SVGAGI (reference sequence). The CDR3 DNA sequence: TGTGCCAGCAGTTACATCGGACAGGGAGTTGAAAAACTGTTTTTT. It yields the protein CASSYIGQGVEKLFF.

The V gene is TRBV6-5, the J gene TRBJ1-6, with D uncertain. CDR1 is MNHEY, CDR2 SVGAGI, per germline. V was clipped by 4 bases and J by 3 bases, with 7 bases between them. The CDR3 is made up of 14 amino acids. This chain's CDR3 is CASSFQVYNSPLHF. CDR3 in DNA: TGTGCCAGCAGTTTTCAGGTCTATAATTCACCCCTCCACTTT.

The chain combines TRBV30 with TRBJ1-1; D not resolved. The CDR3 runs to 13 residues. Between the trimmed V and J ends, which lost 3 bases and 4 bases, there was a span of 12 bases. Germline V lookup: CDR1 GTSNPN, CDR2 SVGIG (reference sequence). For the CDR3, the DNA is TGTGCCTGGAGCGCAGATGAAGGCACTGAAGCTTTCTTT. Protein sequence: CAWSADEGTEAFF. The complete variable domain, with remaining parts taken from reference TRBV30 and TRBJ1-1, reads SQTIHQWPATLVQPVGSPLSLECTVEGTSNPNLYWYRQAAGRGLQLLFYSVGIGQISSEVPQNLSASRPQDRQFILSSKKLLLSDSGFYLCAWSADEGTEAFFGQGTRLTVV.

The chain carries TRBV18 and TRBJ1-1, with a tentative D call TRBD1 (6 bases). Germline assignment: CDR1 KGHSH and CDR2 LQKENI. This CDR3 contains 15 residues. V was cut by 3 bases and J by 3 bases, with 14 bases left in between. The CDR3 bases are TGTGCCAGCTCACCCGGGGGGGGCGCGGACACTGAAGCTTTCTTT. Residues: CASSPGGGADTEAFF.

The CDR3 loop is CASIPYTGTEAFF. CDR3 nucleotide sequence: TGTGCCAGTATCCCCTACACAGGCACTGAAGCTTTCTTT. The chain recombines TRBV19 with TRBJ1-1; the D gene is possibly TRBD1 (5 bases). The CDR3 is 13 residues long. With 7 bases removed from V and 4 bases from J, the gap between germline ends came to 13 bases. Per germline, CDR1 LNHDA and CDR2 SQIVND (reference sequence).

The genes are TRBV7-6 and TRBJ2-1; 11 positions agree with TRBD1. The CDR3 contains 15 residues. V gave up 3 bases and J gave up 6 bases; unmatched junction bases: 4. Germline CDR1 SGHVS, CDR2 FNYEAQ. CDR3 amino acids: CASSFGQGAGNEQFF. The DNA of the CDR3 is TGTGCCAGCAGCTTCGGACAGGGGGCCGGCAATGAGCAGTTCTTC.

V usage is TRBV7-2 and J usage is TRBJ2-5; 9 bases agree with TRBD2. The CDR3 totals 17 residues. J was trimmed by 2 bases and V by 0 bases; bases with no gene match: 7. Germline V gene data show CDR1 as SGHTA and CDR2 as FQGNSA. The CDR3 region has the DNA TGTGCCAGCAGCTTAGCCTATAGCGGGGGAGCTCAAGAGACCCAGTACTTC. Its translation is CASSLAYSGGAQETQYF. Full variable domain (missing parts from reference TRBV7-2 and TRBJ2-5): GAGVSQSPSNKVTEKGKDVELRCDPISGHTALYWYRQSLGQGLEFLIYFQGNSAPDKSGLPSDRFSAERTGGSVSTLTIQRTQQEDSAVYLCASSLAYSGGAQETQYFGPGTRLLVL.

The chain employs TRBV9 and TRBJ1-2, with 11 bases matching TRBD1. The CDR3 length is 15 residues. The junction had 10 bases not matched to a gene; V was cut back by 4 bases and J by 8 bases. Germline V gene sequence: CDR1 SGDLS, CDR2 YYNGEE. CDR3 region: CASSPWTGGAEGYTF. The CDR3 region has the DNA TGTGCCAGCAGCCCATGGACAGGGGGCGCGGAAGGCTACACCTTC.

The chain combines TRBV9 with TRBJ1-5; the D is unclear. Germline loops: CDR1 SGDLS, CDR2 YYNGEE. The V end lost 1 base, the J end lost 0 bases, and 8 bases lay between the germline ends. The CDR3 sequence is 15 residues long. CDR3 DNA sequence: TGTGCCAGCAGCGTAACCGCTTATAGCAATCAGCCCCAGCATTTT. It specifies CASSVTAYSNQPQHF.

The chain joins TRBV7-2 to TRBJ2-1, with TRBD2 matching over 8 bases. This CDR3 comprises 16 residues. The J segment lost 7 bases and the V segment lost 7 bases, leaving 15 bases of the junction unmatched. The germline gives CDR1 SGHTA, CDR2 FQGNSA. The CDR3 DNA sequence: TGTGCCAGCAATTCTGAACGGGGGGGCCGAAGAAATGAGCAGTTCTTC. This gives the protein CASNSERGGRRNEQFF.

This clone has only one observation. The DNA for the CDR3 is TGCAGTGCTCAAGGCCCCTTTGAAGCTTTCTTT. Protein product: CSAQGPFEAFF. This chain connects TRBV20-1 to TRBJ1-1; D gene uncertain. There are 11 residues in the CDR3. Germline loops: CDR1 DFQATT, CDR2 SNEGSKA (reference sequence). Trimming pared 5 bases from V and 7 bases from J, leaving 11 bases between.

This chain connects TRBV6-5 to TRBJ2-1; perhaps TRBD2 as D (6 bases). The CDR3 covers 11 residues. Trimming shortened V by 3 bases and J by 15 bases, and 12 bases separated the two germline ends. Germline V lookup: CDR1 MNHEY, CDR2 SVGAGI. The CDR3 DNA reads TGTGCCAGCAGTTATACGGGGGACGTGTTCTTC. It is translated as CASSYTGDVFF.

The chain combines TRBV28 with TRBJ2-7; 11 nucleotides match TRBD1. The CDR3 totals 14 residues. The germline V gene has CDR1 MDHEN and CDR2 SYDVKM. V trimming: 6 bases; J trimming: 8 bases; junction bases outside the gene matches: 9. For the CDR3, the DNA is TGTGCCAGCAGGTTACCGGGACAGGGGGTGAAGCAGTACTTC. It specifies CASRLPGQGVKQYF.

The chain employs TRBV4-1 and TRBJ1-2, with D unclear. CDR3 length equals 13 residues. The germline gives CDR1 MGHRA, CDR2 YSYEKL. Trimming stripped 1 base from V and 8 bases from J, with 11 bases between. The CDR3 reads CASSQGAGVGYTF. In DNA form, the CDR3 reads TGCGCCAGCAGCCAAGGGGCAGGCGTCGGCTACACCTTC.

The chain combines TRBV5-1 with TRBJ2-2; TRBD2 matches at 15 bases. Germline CDR1 SGHRS, CDR2 YFSETQ. V lost 3 bases, J lost 5 bases, and 11 bases stayed unmatched. The CDR3 is 19 residues long. CDR3 sequence reads: CASSSLGTSGGTETGELFF. CDR3 in DNA: TGCGCCAGCAGCTCACTCGGGACTAGCGGGGGGACAGAGACCGGGGAGCTGTTTTTT.

The CDR3 sequence is CASSRLAGSSYNEQFF. The CDR3, as DNA: TGTGCCAGCAGTCGACTAGCGGGGAGCTCCTACAATGAGCAGTTCTTC. The chain employs TRBV27 and TRBJ2-1; 11 nucleotides match TRBD2. V lost 5 bases to trimming and J lost 0 bases; unmatched junction nucleotides: 3. The CDR3 loop spans 16 amino acids. CDR1 MNHEY and CDR2 SMNVEV come from the germline V gene (reference sequence).